One and the same sample provided the 15 T cell receptor beta chains below, sequenced in a study of regulatory T cells in long-lasting Graves disease. Sample time point: newly diagnosed GD, antithyroid drugs for less than 3 months. After RNA was extracted from PBMCs, the TCR library was made from it. Assembly of TCR beta libraries relied on iRepertoire HTBI primers together with Arm-PCR of CDR3 regions. TCRdb re-derived calls from the multiplex PCR reads in MiXCR, one entry per CDR3 protein. The table records 450,000 to 650,000 distinct CDR3 sequences, around 15% of them present only once. This sample also appeared in a second study, on T cells in Graves' hyperthyroidism and ophthalmopathy.

Sequencing was performed on peripheral blood mononuclear cells (PBMCs), taken at new diagnosis, from a patient treated with antithyroid drugs. All receptors come from a woman aged 35-60 years with Graves disease.

This clonotype was observed a few times. CDR3 protein: CSARDWDRNPNYGYTF. CDR3 bases: TGCAGTGCTAGAGATTGGGACAGGAACCCTAACTATGGCTACACCTTC. The V call is TRBV20-1, the J call TRBJ1-2, with 8 positions matching TRBD1. Germline V gene lookup returns CDR1 DFQATT and CDR2 SNEGSKA (reference sequence). J was trimmed by 0 bases and V by 0 bases; bases with no gene match: 6. The CDR3 covers 16 residues.

Many counts were recorded for this clonotype. V gene TRBV5-1 combines with J gene TRBJ1-1; TRBD1 might be the D (6 bases). The V and J ends lost 1 base and 1 base respectively, with 17 bases between them. Germline V lookup: CDR1 SGHRS, CDR2 YFSETQ. The CDR3 covers 17 residues. Written as DNA, the CDR3 is TGCGCCAGCAGCTTGAACAGGGTTTTAACTACGAACACTGAAGCTTTCTTT. Its translation: CASSLNRVLTTNTEAFF.

The chain has TRBV20-1 and TRBJ1-2, with TRBD1 matching 10 bases. V shed 6 bases and J 8 bases; nucleotides not matched to a gene: 9. CDR1 and CDR2 from the germline V gene are DFQATT and SNEGSKA (reference sequence). The CDR3 spans 13 residues. Written as DNA, the CDR3 is TGCAGTGCCCCCGGGACAGGGGTAAGAGGCTACACCTTC. Translated: CSAPGTGVRGYTF.

Here the CDR3 reads CASSYSRGPDRGNEQYF. The CDR3 nucleotides are TGTGCCAGCAGTTACTCGAGGGGGCCGGACCGGGGGAATGAGCAGTACTTC. This sequence joins TRBV6-2 or TRBV6-3 and TRBJ2-5, with a weak D call TRBD1 (7 bases). Trimming pared 0 bases from V and 11 bases from J, leaving 25 bases between. The CDR3 consists of 17 residues. CDR1 MNHEY and CDR2 SVGEGT come from the germline V gene.

This clonotype was seen ten or more times. CDR3 residues: CASRRSYEQYF. CDR3 coding DNA: TGCGCCAGCAGGCGGTCCTACGAGCAGTACTTC. The chain links TRBV5-1 to TRBJ2-7; D uncertain. This CDR3 is 11 amino acids long. Germline loops: CDR1 SGHRS, CDR2 YFSETQ. The V end lost 5 bases, the J end lost 1 base, and 4 bases lay between the germline ends.

This clonotype has a count of ten or more. The chain has TRBV20-1 and TRBJ2-5, with 16 bases lining up with TRBD2. The CDR3 extends over 19 amino acids. Losses at the gene ends were 6 bases for V and 0 bases for J; bases not matched to a gene: 13. Germline values: CDR1 DFQATT, CDR2 SNEGSKA (reference sequence). CDR3 sequence: CSAKMGLAGGTWYQETQYF. The CDR3 DNA reads TGCAGTGCGAAGATGGGACTAGCGGGGGGGACTTGGTACCAAGAGACCCAGTACTTC.

At least ten counts were recorded for this clonotype. The chain combines TRBV11-2 with TRBJ2-1, with D possibly TRBD1 on 5 matching bases. The V gene's germline CDR1 is SGHAT and CDR2 FQNNGV. Trimming took off 5 bases at V and 8 bases at J, with 13 bases between the two ends. The CDR3 sequence is 13 residues long. The CDR3 sequence: CASSKQGYHEQFF. The CDR3 DNA reads TGTGCCAGCAGCAAGCAGGGTTATCATGAGCAGTTCTTC.

Many counts were recorded for this clonotype. The chain joins TRBV5-1 to TRBJ2-1; D gene uncertain. Deletions cut 3 bases from V and 7 bases from J, with 20 bases between. Germline CDR1 and CDR2: SGHRS and YFSETQ. This CDR3 spans 16 amino acids. CDR3 coding DNA: TGCGCCAGCAGCTCCCCTTCCTCGACACGGAAGAATGAGCAGTTCTTC. Protein sequence: CASSSPSSTRKNEQFF.

The chain carries TRBV6-2 or TRBV6-3 and TRBJ1-1; 7 nucleotides agree with TRBD1. Per germline, CDR1 MNHEY and CDR2 SVGEGT. The CDR3 spans 13 residues. V shed 2 bases and J 11 bases; nucleotides not matched to a gene: 8. The CDR3 protein is CASSYPDRKLAFF. CDR3 bases: TGTGCCAGCAGTTACCCGGACAGGAAGCTTGCTTTCTTT.

The chain uses TRBV2 and TRBJ2-6; the D is unclear. Germline values: CDR1 SNHLY, CDR2 FYNNEI. This CDR3 spans 15 amino acids. V was pared by 11 bases and J by 4 bases, with 18 bases between. CDR3 sequence reads: CAGSSQESGANVLTF. CDR3 nucleotides: TGTGCCGGCTCATCTCAGGAATCCGGGGCCAACGTCCTGACTTTC.

This chain connects TRBV20-1 to TRBJ2-5, with 12 bases aligning to TRBD2. Per the germline V gene, CDR1 is DFQATT and CDR2 is SNEGSKA (reference sequence). This CDR3 has 14 residues. V dropped 6 bases and J dropped 4; count of bases not matched to a gene: 6. The CDR3 sequence is CSATSGGLRETQYF. The CDR3 DNA reads TGCAGTGCAACTAGCGGGGGGCTGCGAGAGACCCAGTACTTC.

To note about this clonotype: It may be a read error: a sequence one base away is much more abundant. The chain employs TRBV6-1 and TRBJ1-1; 9 positions match TRBD1. Germline CDR1 reads MNHNS; CDR2 reads SASEGT. This CDR3 has 14 amino acids. The V gene end was trimmed by 6 bases and the J gene end by 1 base; junction bases not matched to a gene: 3. The CDR3 DNA follows: TGTGCCAGCAGGGGGGACAGGGCGAACACTGAAGCTTTCTTT. This codes for CASRGDRANTEAFF.

This clonotype was recorded at least ten times. The chain is built from TRBV20-1 and TRBJ1-2; unclear D gene. The CDR3 is 12 residues long. V was pared by 3 bases and J by 4 bases, with 9 bases between. The V gene's germline CDR1 is DFQATT and CDR2 SNEGSKA (reference sequence). CDR3 nucleotides: TGCAGTGCTAGCGCAGCTTTCTATGGCTACACCTTC. It translates to CSASAAFYGYTF.

The sample holds many counts of this clonotype. CDR3 in amino acids: CASSQNGQPNTEAFF. CDR3 sequence (DNA): TGTGCCAGCAGCCAAAACGGACAGCCTAACACTGAAGCTTTCTTT. The chain recombines TRBV7-9 with TRBJ1-1, with D possibly matching TRBD1 (6 bases). The CDR3 totals 15 residues. CDR1 and CDR2 from the germline V gene are SEHNR and FQNEAQ (reference sequence). V lost 5 bases and J lost 2, with 15 bases in between.

This clonotype appeared many times. The chain combines TRBV24-1 with TRBJ1-5; 7 nucleotides align to TRBD1. CDR1 is KGHDR, CDR2 SFDVKD, per germline. The junction had 3 bases not matched to a gene; V was cut back by 7 bases and J by 1 base. CDR3 size: 14 residues. The DNA of the CDR3 is TGTGCCACCAGACAGACAGGGAGCAATCAGCCCCAGCATTTT. It translates to CATRQTGSNQPQHF.